The entry below describes one T cell receptor beta chain. Its antigen is unidentified. Treatment specified: oral pan-JAK inhibitor, 5-10 mg twice daily. cDNA reverse transcribed from extracted RNA served as the sequencing template. The table came from immunoSEQ multiplex PCR; TCRdb's copy has only in-frame clones and leaves some out. The sample contains approximately 200,000 clones, 60% of which appear only once. These data originate in a study of CD8+ T cells in alopecia areata. The wider study: Scalp area affected, as a percentage, set the severity score of treated patients.

Study results and limitations: Affected lesional scalp, above all in alopecia totalis/universalis, was more clonal than normal scalp. Persistence during tofacitinib was seen for many expanded lesional clones in scalp and blood.

There are 14 residues in the CDR3. Germline CDR1 is SNHLY and CDR2 is FYNNEI. V lost 4 bases and J lost 3; bases outside the gene matches: 6. Sequenced here: CD4+ T cells sorted from blood, sampled at week 4, from a patient treated with tofacitinib. This receptor was obtained from a human donor with alopecia areata. The chain uses TRBV2 and TRBJ2-7, with 7 bases matching TRBD1. The CDR3 region is CASSATGVDYEQYF. CDR3 coding DNA: TGTGCCAGCAGTGCTACAGGGGTCGACTACGAGCAGTACTTC.